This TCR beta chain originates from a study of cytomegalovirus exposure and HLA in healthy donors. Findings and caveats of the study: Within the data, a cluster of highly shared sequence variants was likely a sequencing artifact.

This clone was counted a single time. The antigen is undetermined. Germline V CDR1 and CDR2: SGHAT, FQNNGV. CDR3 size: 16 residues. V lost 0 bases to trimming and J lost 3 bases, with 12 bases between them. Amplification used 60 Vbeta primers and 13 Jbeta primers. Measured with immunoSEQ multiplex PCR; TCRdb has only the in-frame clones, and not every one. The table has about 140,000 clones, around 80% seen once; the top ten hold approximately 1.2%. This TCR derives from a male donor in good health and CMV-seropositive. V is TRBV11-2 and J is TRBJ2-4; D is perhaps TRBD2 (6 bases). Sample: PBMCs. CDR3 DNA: TGTGCCAGCAGCTTAGATGTTGGAGGGTTCAAAAACATTCAGTACTTC. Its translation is CASSLDVGGFKNIQYF.